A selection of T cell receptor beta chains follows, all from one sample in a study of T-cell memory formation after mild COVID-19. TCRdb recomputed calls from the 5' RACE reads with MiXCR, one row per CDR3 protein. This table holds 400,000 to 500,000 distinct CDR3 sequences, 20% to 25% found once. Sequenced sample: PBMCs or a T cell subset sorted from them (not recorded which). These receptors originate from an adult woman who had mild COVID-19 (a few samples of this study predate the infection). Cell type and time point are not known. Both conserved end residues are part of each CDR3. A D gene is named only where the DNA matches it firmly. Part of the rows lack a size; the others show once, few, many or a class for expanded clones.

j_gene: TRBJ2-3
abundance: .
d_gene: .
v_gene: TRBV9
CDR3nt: TGTGCCAGCAGCGTAGGTCCCGGATGGAGAGATACGCAGTATTTT
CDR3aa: CASSVGPGWRDTQYF

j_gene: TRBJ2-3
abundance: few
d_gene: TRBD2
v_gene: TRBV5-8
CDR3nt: TGTGCCAGCAGCTTCCGCGGGGGGGCCCAGGGAGATACGCAGTATTTT
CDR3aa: CASSFRGGAQGDTQYF

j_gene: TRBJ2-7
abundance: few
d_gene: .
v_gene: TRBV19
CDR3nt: TGTGCCAGTAGTTTCCTTGGGGCGACAAACGAGCAGTACTTC
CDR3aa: CASSFLGATNEQYF

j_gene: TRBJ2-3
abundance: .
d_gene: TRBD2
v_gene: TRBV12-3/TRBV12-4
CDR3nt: TGTGCCAGCAGTTTCCGGGGCTATACGGGTGCAGCGGGAGGCGACCTGCTTAGCACAGATACGCAGTATTTT
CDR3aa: CASSFRGYTGAAGGDLLSTDTQYF

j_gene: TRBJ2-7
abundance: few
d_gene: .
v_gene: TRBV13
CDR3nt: TGTGCCAGCAGCTTTGGGGACGCCACCTACGAGCAGTACTTC
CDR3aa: CASSFGDATYEQYF

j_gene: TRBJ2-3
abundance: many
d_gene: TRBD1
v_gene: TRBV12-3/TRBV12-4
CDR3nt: TGTGCCAGCACTGGGTCAGGGGGCGCAGATACGCAGTATTTT
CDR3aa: CASTGSGGADTQYF

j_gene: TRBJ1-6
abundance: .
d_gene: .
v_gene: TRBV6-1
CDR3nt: TGTGCCAGCAAGGAGGGTTCGAACTCACCCCTCCACTTT
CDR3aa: CASKEGSNSPLHF

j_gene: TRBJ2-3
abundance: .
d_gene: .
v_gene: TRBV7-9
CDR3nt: TGTGCCAGCAGCTTGGGCTACCTAAATACGCAGTATTTT
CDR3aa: CASSLGYLNTQYF

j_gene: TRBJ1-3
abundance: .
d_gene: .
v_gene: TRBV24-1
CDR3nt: TGTGCCACCAGCCCGGATCTTGGAAACACCATATATTTT
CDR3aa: CATSPDLGNTIYF

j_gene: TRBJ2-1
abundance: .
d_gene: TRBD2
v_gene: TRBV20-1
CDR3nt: TGCAGTGCTAAAGGACTAGCGGGATTTAATGAGCAGTTCTTC
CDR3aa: CSAKGLAGFNEQFF

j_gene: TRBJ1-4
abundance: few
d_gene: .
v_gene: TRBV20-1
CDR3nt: TGCAGTGCCATACCGCAGGGGAGGCGAACTAATGAAAAACTGTTTTTT
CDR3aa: CSAIPQGRRTNEKLFF

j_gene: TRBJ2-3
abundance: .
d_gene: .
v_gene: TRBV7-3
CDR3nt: TGTGCCAGCAGCCTCAAGAGGCGGGGGCCCACAGATACGCAGTATTTT
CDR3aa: CASSLKRRGPTDTQYF

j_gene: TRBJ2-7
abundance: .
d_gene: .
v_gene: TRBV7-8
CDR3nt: TGTGCCAGCAGCTTAGTGGAACCAGGCGAGCAGTACTTC
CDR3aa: CASSLVEPGEQYF

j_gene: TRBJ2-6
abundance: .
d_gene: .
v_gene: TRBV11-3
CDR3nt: TGTGCCAGCATCCGGGACTCGGCGGGGGCCAACGTCCTGACTTTC
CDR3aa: CASIRDSAGANVLTF

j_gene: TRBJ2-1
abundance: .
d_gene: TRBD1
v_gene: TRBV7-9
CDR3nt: TGTGCCAGCAGCTCCGACAGGGGCAATGAGCAGTTCTTC
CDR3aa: CASSSDRGNEQFF

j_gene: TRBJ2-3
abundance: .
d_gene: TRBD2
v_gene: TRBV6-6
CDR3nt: TGTGCCAGCAGTCGACTAGCGGGAGTGGCAGATACGCAGTATTTT
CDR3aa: CASSRLAGVADTQYF

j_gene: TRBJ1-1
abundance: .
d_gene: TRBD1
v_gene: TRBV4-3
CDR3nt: TGCGCCAGCAGCCAAGATTGGGACAGCCTGAACACTGAAGCTTTCTTT
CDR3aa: CASSQDWDSLNTEAFF

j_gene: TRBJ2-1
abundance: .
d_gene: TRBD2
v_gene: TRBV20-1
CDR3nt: TGCAGTGCTAGGGAGCGGGAGGCCTCCCACTTCAATGAGCAGTTCTTC
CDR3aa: CSAREREASHFNEQFF

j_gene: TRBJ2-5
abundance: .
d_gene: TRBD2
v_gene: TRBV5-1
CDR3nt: TGCGCCAGCAGCTCTAGCGGGGGTCCGGAGGAAACCCAGTACTTC
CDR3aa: CASSSSGGPEETQYF

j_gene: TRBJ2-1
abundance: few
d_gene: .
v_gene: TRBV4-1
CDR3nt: TGCGCCAGCAGCCAAGAACGGGGGGCCCCGTACAATGAGCAGTTCTTC
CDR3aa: CASSQERGAPYNEQFF

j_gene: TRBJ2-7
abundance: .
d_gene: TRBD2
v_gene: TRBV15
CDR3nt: TGTGCCACCAGCAGAGAGAGGCCCACCAGACTAGCGGGGGACACCTACGAGCAGTACTTC
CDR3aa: CATSRERPTRLAGDTYEQYF

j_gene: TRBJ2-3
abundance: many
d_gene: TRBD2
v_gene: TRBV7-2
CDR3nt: TGTGCCAGCAGCTTTACGGGAGGTCGGTCGGATACGCAGTATTTT
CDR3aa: CASSFTGGRSDTQYF

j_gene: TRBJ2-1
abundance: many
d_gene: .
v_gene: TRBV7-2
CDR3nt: TGTGCCAGCAGCTCGAGCGGGAATGAGCAGTTCTTC
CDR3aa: CASSSSGNEQFF

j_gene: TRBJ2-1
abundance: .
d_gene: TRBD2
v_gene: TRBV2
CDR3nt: TGTGCCAGCAAGCCCCCGTGGGGAGCGGGAGAGCACAATGAGCAGTTCTTC
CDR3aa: CASKPPWGAGEHNEQFF

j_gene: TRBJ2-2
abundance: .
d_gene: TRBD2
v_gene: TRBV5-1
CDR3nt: TGCGCCAGCAGCTTCGAGACTAGCGGGGCCCGAGGGGCCGGGGAGCTGTTTTTT
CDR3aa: CASSFETSGARGAGELFF

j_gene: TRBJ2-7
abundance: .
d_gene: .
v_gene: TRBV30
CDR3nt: TGTGCCTGGAGTGTGGATCGACTCGAGCAGTACTTC
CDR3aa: CAWSVDRLEQYF

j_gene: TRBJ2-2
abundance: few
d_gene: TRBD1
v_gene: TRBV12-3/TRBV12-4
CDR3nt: TGTGCCAGCAGTTTAGCGGGGACAGCGAACACCGGGGAGCTGTTTTTT
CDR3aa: CASSLAGTANTGELFF

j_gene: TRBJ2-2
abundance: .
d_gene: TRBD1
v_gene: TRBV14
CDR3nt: TGTGCCAGCAGCCCCACCCCATGGACAGGGCTGAACACCGGGGAGCTGTTTTTT
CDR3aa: CASSPTPWTGLNTGELFF

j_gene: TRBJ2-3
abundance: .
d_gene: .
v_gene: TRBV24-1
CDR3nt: TGTGCCACCAGTGGGACTACTAAAATTAACACAGATACGCAGTATTTT
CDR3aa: CATSGTTKINTDTQYF

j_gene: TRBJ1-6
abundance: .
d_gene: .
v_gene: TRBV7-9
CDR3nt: TGTGCCAGCAGCTTAAAGGGGGGGACCTATAATTCACCCCTCCACTTT
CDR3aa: CASSLKGGTYNSPLHF

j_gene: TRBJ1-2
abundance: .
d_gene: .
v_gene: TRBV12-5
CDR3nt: TGTGCTAGTGGCTGGGGCGGTGGCTACACCTTC
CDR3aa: CASGWGGGYTF

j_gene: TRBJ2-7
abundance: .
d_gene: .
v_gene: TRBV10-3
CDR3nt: TGTGCCATCAGTGAGGGGGCTTACGAGCAGTACTTC
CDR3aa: CAISEGAYEQYF

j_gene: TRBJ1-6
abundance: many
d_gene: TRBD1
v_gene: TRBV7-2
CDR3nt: TGTGCCAGCAGCTTAGGAGAGGGACAGCCTAAAACATCACCCCTCCACTTT
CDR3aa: CASSLGEGQPKTSPLHF

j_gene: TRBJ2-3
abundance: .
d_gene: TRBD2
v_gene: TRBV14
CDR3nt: TGTGCCAGCAGCGAGCGGGGGAGATACACAGATACGCAGTATTTT
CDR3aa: CASSERGRYTDTQYF

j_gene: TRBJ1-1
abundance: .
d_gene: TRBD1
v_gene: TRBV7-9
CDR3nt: TGTGCCAGCAGCTTGGGGGCGACAGGGGGCACAACTGAAGCTTTCTTT
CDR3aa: CASSLGATGGTTEAFF

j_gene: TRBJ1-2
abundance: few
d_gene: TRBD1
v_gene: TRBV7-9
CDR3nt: TGTGCCAGCAGCGGTGGGGACAGCGCTTGGGCGGAGGGCTACACCTTC
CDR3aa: CASSGGDSAWAEGYTF

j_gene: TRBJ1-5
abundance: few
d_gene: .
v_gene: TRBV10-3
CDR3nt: TGTGCCATCAGTGAATACAGGGAAGGGGCCCAGCATTTT
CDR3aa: CAISEYREGAQHF

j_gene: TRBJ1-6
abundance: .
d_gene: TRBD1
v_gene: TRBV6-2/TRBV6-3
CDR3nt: TGTGCCAGCAGTCCGCCAGGGGGAAATAATTCACCCCTCCACTTT
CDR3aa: CASSPPGGNNSPLHF

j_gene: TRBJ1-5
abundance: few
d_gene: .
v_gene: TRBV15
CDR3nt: TGTGCCACCAGCCACAGAAGCAATCAGCCCCAGCATTTT
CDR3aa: CATSHRSNQPQHF

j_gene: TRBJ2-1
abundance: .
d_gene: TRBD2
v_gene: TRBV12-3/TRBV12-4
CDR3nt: TGTGCCAGCAGTTTGCCTAGCGGGACCTACAATGAGCAGTTCTTC
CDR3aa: CASSLPSGTYNEQFF

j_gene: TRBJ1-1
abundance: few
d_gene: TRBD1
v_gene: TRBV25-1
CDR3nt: TGTGCCAGCAGCCTCCGGACAGGTGGAGCTTTCTTT
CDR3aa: CASSLRTGGAFF

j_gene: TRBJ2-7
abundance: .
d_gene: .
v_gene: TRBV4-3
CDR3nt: TGCGCCAGCAGCCAAGTCTGGGCTATCTCCTACGAGCAGTACTTC
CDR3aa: CASSQVWAISYEQYF

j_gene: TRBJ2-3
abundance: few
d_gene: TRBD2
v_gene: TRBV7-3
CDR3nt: TGTGCCAGCAGCTTAGTGGGACCAGCGGGAGGGCCGTCAACAGATACGCAGTATTTT
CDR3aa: CASSLVGPAGGPSTDTQYF

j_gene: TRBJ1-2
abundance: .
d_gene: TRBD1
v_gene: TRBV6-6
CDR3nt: TGTGCCAGCAGTTCAACAGGGGCGGAGAGCTACACCTTC
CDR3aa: CASSSTGAESYTF

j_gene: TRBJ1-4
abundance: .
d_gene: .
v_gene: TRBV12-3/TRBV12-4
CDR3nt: TGTGCCAGCAGTCAGAGACTTTCGCCAAATGAAAAACTGTTTTTT
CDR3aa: CASSQRLSPNEKLFF

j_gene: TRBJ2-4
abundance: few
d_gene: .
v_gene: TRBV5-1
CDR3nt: TGCGCCAGCAGCCCCGGACTGCCCAGGGAAAACATTCAGTACTTC
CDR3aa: CASSPGLPRENIQYF

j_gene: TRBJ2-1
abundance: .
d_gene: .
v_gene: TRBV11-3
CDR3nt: TGTGCCAGCAGCTTAGGGGGGGTAGGGTACAATGAGCAGTTCTTC
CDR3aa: CASSLGGVGYNEQFF

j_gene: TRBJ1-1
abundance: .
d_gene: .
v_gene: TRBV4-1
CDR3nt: TGCGCCAGCAGCCAAGTGAACACTGAAGCTTTCTTT
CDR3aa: CASSQVNTEAFF